The 21 T cell receptor beta chains reported below all come from one sample, sequenced in a study of molecular identifiers for immune sequencing clone quantification. One entry per CDR3 protein, called by TCRdb with MiXCR from the PCR reads. The sample lists 45,000 to 55,000 distinct CDR3 sequences, about a third seen once, with approximately 4.2% in the top ten. The sequenced sample consisted of naive CD8+ T cells from blood, with Jurkat cell RNA spiked in. This sample's subset: FACS-sorted CD8+CD4-CCR7+CD45RA+ naive T cells. Every receptor here comes from a human donor in good health. Some libraries in this study had Jurkat cell RNA spiked in.

This clonotype turned up a few times. The CDR3 sequence: CAITTPMGETQYF. As DNA, the CDR3 is TGTGCCATCACTACGCCTATGGGAGAGACCCAGTACTTC. The V call is TRBV2, the J call TRBJ2-5; D call uncertain. This CDR3 contains 13 residues. V shed 10 bases and J shed 4 bases, with 16 bases lying between them. From germline, CDR1 is SNHLY and CDR2 FYNNEI.

By its share, this clonotype is medium-sized (0.01 to 0.1%). The chain employs TRBV29-1 and TRBJ2-2; D uncertain. Trimming shortened V by 6 bases and J by 1 base, and 9 bases separated the two germline ends. The CDR3 spans 13 residues. The germline V gene encodes CDR1 SQVTM and CDR2 ANQGSEA. CDR3 coding DNA: TGCAGCGTCCGTGAGGAGAACACCGGGGAGCTGTTTTTT. It is translated as CSVREENTGELFF.

The rearrangement links TRBV4-3 to TRBJ2-7, with D perhaps matching TRBD2 (6 bases). The CDR3 loop spans 16 amino acids. Trimming removed 0 bases at V and 3 bases at J, with 15 bases between. The V gene's germline CDR1 is LGHNA and CDR2 YSLEER. The CDR3 sequence: CASSQDLGLPRYEQYF. CDR3 coding DNA: TGCGCCAGCAGCCAAGATCTCGGACTACCCCGCTACGAGCAGTACTTC.

The chain combines TRBV14 with TRBJ2-5; D is undetermined. V shed 2 bases and J shed 5 bases, with 9 bases lying between them. This CDR3 is built from 13 residues. CDR1 and CDR2 (germline): SGHDN, FVKESK. CDR3 sequence reads: CASSQWNKETQYF. In DNA form, the CDR3 reads TGTGCCAGCAGCCAATGGAACAAGGAGACCCAGTACTTC.

This chain connects TRBV10-3 to TRBJ2-5; D gene uncertain. Germline loops: CDR1 ENHRY, CDR2 SYGVKD. The V and J ends lost 4 bases and 5 bases respectively, with 11 bases between them. This CDR3 contains 13 residues. The CDR3 sequence: CAISGSSQETQYF. The CDR3 DNA reads TGTGCCATCAGTGGGTCCTCGCAGGAGACCCAGTACTTC.

V is TRBV3-1 and J is TRBJ2-7, with 8 bases aligning to TRBD2. The CDR3 loop spans 17 amino acids. V was clipped by 0 bases and J by 0 bases; unmatched bases: 7. CDR1 and CDR2 (germline): LGHDT, YNNKEL (reference sequence). This CDR3 is CASSQDLLAVNSYEQYF. DNA of the CDR3: TGTGCCAGCAGCCAAGATTTACTAGCGGTTAACTCCTACGAGCAGTACTTC.

This clonotype was observed at least ten times. The chain combines TRBV2 with TRBJ1-5, with 7 bases identical to TRBD1. The germline CDR1 and CDR2 sequences are SNHLY and FYNNEI. The CDR3 length is 13 residues. V lost 9 bases to trimming and J lost 2 bases; unmatched junction nucleotides: 4. This CDR3 reads CASSQGGNQPQHF. Written as DNA, the CDR3 is TGTGCCAGTTCGCAGGGGGGCAATCAGCCCCAGCATTTT.

This clonotype was seen only a few times. This rearrangement joins TRBV15 to TRBJ1-1, with a weak D call TRBD1 (5 bases). There are 15 residues in the CDR3. V was trimmed by 7 bases and J by 5 bases, leaving 20 bases between them. CDR1 is LNHNV and CDR2 is YYDKDF in the germline V gene (reference sequence). The CDR3 DNA is TGTGCCACCAACTCCCCCTGGAAGGGGCGGACTGAAGCTTTCTTT. Translated: CATNSPWKGRTEAFF.

This clonotype was picked up many times. V is TRBV7-2 and J is TRBJ1-5, with TRBD1 matching over 9 bases. CDR1 and CDR2 (germline): SGHTA, FQGNSA. There are 17 residues in the CDR3. V was pared by 3 bases and J by 2 bases, with 8 bases of the junction left unmatched. CDR3 protein: CASSFDRGRNRNQPQHF. In DNA, the CDR3 is TGTGCCAGCAGCTTCGACAGGGGGAGAAATCGCAATCAGCCCCAGCATTTT.

For this clonotype: A much larger clone sits a single nucleotide away, making a read error possible. The CDR3 region has the DNA TGTGCCAGCAGCTACAGGACACCGGGCTACGAGCAGTTCTTC. Protein: CASSYRTPGYEQFF. The V call is TRBV9, the J call TRBJ2-7; possibly TRBD1 for D (5 bases). The better agreement between TRBJ2-1 and the DNA end casts doubt on the J call. Germline CDR1 is SGDLS and CDR2 is YYNGEE. The CDR3 has 14 amino acids.

This sequence joins TRBV14 and TRBJ2-5; 8 nucleotides match TRBD1. This CDR3 comprises 13 residues. J gave up 9 bases and V 4 bases, and 7 bases lay outside the gene matches. Germline CDR1 and CDR2: SGHDN and FVKESK. CDR3 sequence reads: CASSRWTGLAQYF. The CDR3 coding sequence is TGTGCCAGCAGCCGATGGACAGGGTTGGCCCAGTACTTC.

This clonotype was picked up many times. J is TRBJ1-1 and V is TRBV29-1; D possibly corresponds to TRBD1 (5 bases). CDR3 length equals 13 residues. Germline loops: CDR1 SQVTM, CDR2 ANQGSEA. V gave up 5 bases and J gave up 4 bases, with 14 bases separating them. The CDR3: CSVRRGFTTEAFF. Written as DNA, the CDR3 is TGCAGCGTTCGGCGGGGGTTTACCACTGAAGCTTTCTTT.

This sequence joins TRBV9 and TRBJ2-7, with D possibly being TRBD2 (6 bases). V dropped 4 bases and J dropped 7 bases, with 12 bases sitting between them. The length of the CDR3 is 12 residues. Germline CDR1 reads SGDLS; CDR2 reads YYNGEE. CDR3 sequence: CASSPGTGEQYF. The CDR3 region has the DNA TGTGCCAGCAGCCCGGGGACTGGGGAGCAGTACTTC. The whole variable domain, remainder taken from reference TRBV9 and TRBJ2-7, is DSGVTQTPKHLITATGQRVTLRCSPRSGDLSVYWYQQSLDQGLQFLIQYYNGEERAKGNILERFSAQQFPDLHSELNLSSLELGDSALYFCASSPGTGEQYFGPGTRLTVT.

In this sample, this clonotype turned up a few times. The chain joins TRBV12-3 or TRBV12-4 to TRBJ1-1, with D tentatively TRBD1 (5 bases). CDR3 length equals 14 residues. Trimming pared 5 bases from V and 2 bases from J, leaving 12 bases between. The CDR3 nucleotides read TGTGCCAGCAGTACAGGTTTTGGTAACACTGAAGCTTTCTTT. Amino acid sequence: CASSTGFGNTEAFF.

The table lists this clonotype with a count of one. The CDR3 end shows no conserved phenylalanine or tryptophan, and so a read error is likely. The chain has TRBV29-1 and TRBJ2-3; TRBD1 might be the D (5 bases). This CDR3 spans 16 amino acids. Germline lookup yields CDR1 SQVTM and CDR2 ANQGSEA. CDR3 protein: CSVEDLNKLSTGTQYS. The CDR3 DNA reads as TGCAGCGTTGAAGATCTTAACAAACTTAGCACAGGTACGCAGTATTCT.

J is TRBJ1-2 and V is TRBV5-5; no definite D call. V shed 0 bases and J shed 8 bases, with 23 bases lying between them. In germline, CDR1 is SGHKS, CDR2 YYEKEE (reference sequence). The CDR3 extends over 17 amino acids. CDR3 in amino acids: CASSLAWERPVSFGYTF. CDR3 sequence (DNA): TGTGCCAGCAGCTTGGCCTGGGAAAGGCCGGTATCTTTCGGCTACACCTTC.

Regarding this clonotype: Being one base from a much bigger clone, this may be a read error. This chain connects TRBV29-1 to TRBJ2-7, with D tentatively TRBD2 (7 bases). Germline-derived CDR1 and CDR2 are SQVTM and ANQGSEA. This CDR3 is 15 amino acids long. This CDR3 reads CSVATYGGRGYEQCF. In nucleotides, the CDR3 is TGCAGCGTTGCAACATACGGGGGGCGCGGGTACGAGCAGTGCTTC.

This clonotype was seen ten or more times. The V gene is TRBV29-1, the J gene TRBJ1-2; D is uncertain. V lost 4 bases and J 0 bases, leaving 9 bases between the germline ends. The CDR3 covers 13 residues. Per the germline V gene, CDR1 is SQVTM and CDR2 is ANQGSEA. As DNA, the CDR3 is TGCAGCGTTGCAGAACACTCTAACTATGGCTACACCTTC. This codes for CSVAEHSNYGYTF.

With regard to this clonotype: At one end, the junction sequence differs from germline, possibly due to a read error. This chain links TRBV29-1 with TRBJ1-2, with unresolved D. The CDR3 has 14 residues. Germline V gives CDR1 SQVTM, CDR2 ANQGSEA. This CDR3 is CSDESLSISYGYTF. The DNA for the CDR3 is TGCAGCGATGAATCTCTCTCCATAAGCTATGGCTACACCTTC.

The sample holds many counts of this clonotype. The V call is TRBV29-1, the J call TRBJ2-1; TRBD1 agrees at 11 bases. This CDR3 region has 16 residues. V shed 5 bases and J 8 bases; nucleotides not matched to a gene: 14. The germline V gene has CDR1 SQVTM and CDR2 ANQGSEA. In nucleotides, the CDR3 is TGCAGCGTTCCCCTTATCCCCGGGACAGGGGGTGATGAGCAGTTCTTC. It codes for CSVPLIPGTGGDEQFF.

The CDR3 here is CASSITGMEYYQPQHF. DNA for the CDR3: TGTGCCAGTAGTATAACAGGGATGGAGTACTATCAGCCCCAGCATTTT. This rearrangement joins TRBV19 to TRBJ1-5; D might be TRBD1 (6 bases). CDR1 is LNHDA and CDR2 is SQIVND in the germline V gene (reference sequence). There are 16 residues in the CDR3. V was pared by 2 bases and J by 5 bases, with 16 bases between.